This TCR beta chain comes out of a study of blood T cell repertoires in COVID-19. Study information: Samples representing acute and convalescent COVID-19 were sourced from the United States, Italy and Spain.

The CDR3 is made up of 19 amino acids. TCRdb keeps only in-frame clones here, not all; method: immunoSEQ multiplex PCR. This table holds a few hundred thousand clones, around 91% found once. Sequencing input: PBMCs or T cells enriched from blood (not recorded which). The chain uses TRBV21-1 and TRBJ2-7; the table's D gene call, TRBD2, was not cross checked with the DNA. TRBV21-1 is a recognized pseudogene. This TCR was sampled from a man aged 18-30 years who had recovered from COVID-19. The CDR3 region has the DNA TGTGCCAGCAGCAAAACTAAAGTTTTAAAGACTAGCGGGAGAGGTGAGCAGTACTTC. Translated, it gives CASSKTKVLKTSGRGEQYF.